Listed below are T cell receptor beta chains from one sample, sequenced in a study of T cells in localized non-small cell lung cancer. TCRdb's table, derived via immunoSEQ multiplex PCR, lists solely in-frame clones and lacks some. The sample lists about 35,000 clones; almost 85% were seen once. Sequenced material: peripheral blood, taken before any cancer treatment. These receptors all stem from a male donor aged 60 or over with stage III squamous cell lung carcinoma. The CDR3 runs from the conserved cysteine through the conserved F or W. Each record gives: V gene, CDR3 protein.

v_call: TRBV18; cdr3_aa: CASSPPSTGDTEAFF
v_call: TRBV6-1; cdr3_aa: CASSERAGGEGYGYTF
v_call: TRBV7-9; cdr3_aa: CASSETRALTDTQYF
v_call: TRBV6-5; cdr3_aa: CASRPGLASTGELFF
v_call: TRBV19; cdr3_aa: CASHVTGRNTEAFF
v_call: TRBV15; cdr3_aa: CATSRDSGLRIGEQFF
v_call: TRBV5-4; cdr3_aa: CASSRDNTGNTIYF
v_call: TRBV6-1; cdr3_aa: CASSDSGRGWGGTEAFF
v_call: TRBV5-1; cdr3_aa: CASRTGPRGGYTF
v_call: TRBV19; cdr3_aa: CASSYRGMNTEAFF
v_call: TRBV5-6; cdr3_aa: CASSSRWDYGYTF
v_call: TRBV6-5; cdr3_aa: CASRGNPMNTEAFF
v_call: TRBV7-3; cdr3_aa: CASSLWDRSSGNTIYF
v_call: TRBV11-2; cdr3_aa: CASTSRGGLNTEAFF
v_call: TRBV7-2; cdr3_aa: CASSPRALNTEAFF
v_call: TRBV30; cdr3_aa: CAWNDRLRDTIYF
v_call: TRBV5-5; cdr3_aa: CASSLIGVASNTGELFF
v_call: TRBV28; cdr3_aa: CASIPAQGSRNEQFF
v_call: TRBV5-4; cdr3_aa: CASSLTGGSEAFF
v_call: TRBV2; cdr3_aa: CASDEETATNEKLFF